This T cell receptor (beta chain) was identified during a study of T cell responses to AZD1222 COVID-19 vaccine. On the study more broadly: Combined were second doses at about 4 or about 12 weeks. The study, taken as a whole, reports: The donors showed a predominance of white British ancestry and of females, with possible underestimation of clonal diversity. Spike-spanning, vaccine-associated CD4 TCRs were dominant at 160-218 and 743-854. The study sampled repertoires only after the peak T cell response.

V was pared by 5 bases and J by 2 bases, with 4 bases of the junction left unmatched. Germline V CDR1 and CDR2: MNHEY, SMNVEV (reference sequence). CDR3 size: 15 residues. Of note for this clone: Its antigen remains unknown.

This table comes from immunoSEQ multiplex PCR, and its TCRdb copy is limited to in-frame clones, with some not included. Of about 90,000 clones in the sample, around 85% are singletons; the top ten hold approximately 7.9%. The chain links TRBV27 to TRBJ2-1, with TRBD2 identical over 9 bases. This sequence originates from an adult in good health. Sequenced here: peripheral blood, sampled on day 0 of AZD1222 vaccination. CDR3 loop: CASSPSSGTYNEQFF. As DNA, the CDR3 is TGTGCCAGCAGTCCCTCTAGCGGGACCTACAATGAGCAGTTCTTC.